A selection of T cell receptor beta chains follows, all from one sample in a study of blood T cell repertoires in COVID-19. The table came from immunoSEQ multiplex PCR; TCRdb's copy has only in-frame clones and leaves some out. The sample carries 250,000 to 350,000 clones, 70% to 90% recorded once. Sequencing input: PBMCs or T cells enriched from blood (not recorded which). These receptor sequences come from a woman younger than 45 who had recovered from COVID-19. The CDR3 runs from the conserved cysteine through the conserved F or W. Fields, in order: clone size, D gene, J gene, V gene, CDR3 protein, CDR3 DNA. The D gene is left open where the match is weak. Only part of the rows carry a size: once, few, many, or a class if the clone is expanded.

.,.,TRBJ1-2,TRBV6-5,CASSYGQGVNYGYTF,TGTGCCAGCAGTTACGGACAAGGTGTTAACTATGGCTACACCTTC
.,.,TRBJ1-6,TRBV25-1,CASSGPRGLGSPLHF,TGTGCCAGCAGTGGCCCCAGGGGTCTGGGCTCACCCCTCCACTTT
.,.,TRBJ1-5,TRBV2,CASMRDSNQPQHF,TGTGCCAGCATGAGGGATAGCAATCAGCCCCAGCATTTT
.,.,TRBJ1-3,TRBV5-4,CASSQEAGNTIYF,TGTGCCAGCAGTCAGGAGGCTGGAAACACCATATATTTT
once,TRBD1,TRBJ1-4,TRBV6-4,CASSGTGQKHEKLFF,TGTGCCAGCAGTGGAACGGGACAGAAGCATGAAAAACTGTTTTTT
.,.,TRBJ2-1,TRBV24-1,CATSDSTVYNEQFF,TGTGCCACCAGTGACTCTACTGTATACAATGAGCAGTTCTTC
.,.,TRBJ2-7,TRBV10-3,CAISEGTYEQYF,TGTGCCATCAGTGAGGGCACATACGAGCAGTACTTC
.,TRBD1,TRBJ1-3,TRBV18,CASSPRQGDGNTIYF,TGTGCCAGCTCACCCCGACAGGGGGACGGAAACACCATATATTTT
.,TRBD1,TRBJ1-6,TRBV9,CASSVGDSSSYNSPLHF,TGTGCCAGCAGCGTAGGGGACAGCAGCTCCTATAATTCACCCCTCCACTTT
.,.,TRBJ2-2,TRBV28,CAGGLGGNTGELFF,TGTGCCGGAGGACTGGGAGGTAACACCGGGGAGCTGTTTTTT
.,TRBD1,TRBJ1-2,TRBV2,CASSAAMTGGFYGYTF,TGTGCCAGCAGTGCTGCGATGACAGGGGGTTTCTATGGCTACACCTTC
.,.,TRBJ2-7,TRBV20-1,CSARAQDEQYF,TGCAGTGCTAGAGCCCAGGACGAGCAGTACTTC
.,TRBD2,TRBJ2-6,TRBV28,CASSSGLAGDGANVLTF,TGTGCCAGCAGCTCTGGTCTAGCGGGAGATGGGGCCAACGTCCTGACTTTC